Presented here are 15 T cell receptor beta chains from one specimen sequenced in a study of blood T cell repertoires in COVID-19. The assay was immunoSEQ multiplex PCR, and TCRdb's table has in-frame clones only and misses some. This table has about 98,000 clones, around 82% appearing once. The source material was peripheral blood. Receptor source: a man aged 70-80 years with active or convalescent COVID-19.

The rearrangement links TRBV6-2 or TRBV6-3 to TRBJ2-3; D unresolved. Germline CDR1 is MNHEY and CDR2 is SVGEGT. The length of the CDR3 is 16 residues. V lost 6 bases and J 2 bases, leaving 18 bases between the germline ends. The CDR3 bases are TGTGCCAGCAGCCCCATACCGACAACAATCACAGATACGCAGTATTTT. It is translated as CASSPIPTTITDTQYF.

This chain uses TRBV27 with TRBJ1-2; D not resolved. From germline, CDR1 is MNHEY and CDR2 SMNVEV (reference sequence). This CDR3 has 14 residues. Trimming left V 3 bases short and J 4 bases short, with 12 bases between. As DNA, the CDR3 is TGTGCCAGCAGTTTCTCTACGGGAAGCTATGGCTACACCTTC. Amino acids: CASSFSTGSYGYTF.

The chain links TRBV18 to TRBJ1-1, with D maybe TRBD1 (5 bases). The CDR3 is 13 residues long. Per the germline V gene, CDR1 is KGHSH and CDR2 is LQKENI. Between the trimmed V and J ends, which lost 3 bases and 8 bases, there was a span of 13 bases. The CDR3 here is CASSPVQAQEAFF. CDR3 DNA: TGTGCCAGCTCACCCGTACAGGCACAGGAAGCTTTCTTT.

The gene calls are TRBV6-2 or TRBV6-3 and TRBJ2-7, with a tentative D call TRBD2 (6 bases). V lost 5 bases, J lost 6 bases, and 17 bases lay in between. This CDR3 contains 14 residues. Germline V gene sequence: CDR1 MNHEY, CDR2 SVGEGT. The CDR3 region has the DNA TGTGCCAGCAGTCCGGGGGAAATCGCCCGCGAGCAGTACTTC. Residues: CASSPGEIAREQYF.

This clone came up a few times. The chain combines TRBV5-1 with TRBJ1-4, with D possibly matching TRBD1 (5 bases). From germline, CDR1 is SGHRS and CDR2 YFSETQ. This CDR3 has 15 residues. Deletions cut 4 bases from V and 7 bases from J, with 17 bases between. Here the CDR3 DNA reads TGCGCCAGCAGCCTCGCAGGGTCTGGCGGTGAAAAACTGTTTTTT. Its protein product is CASSLAGSGGEKLFF. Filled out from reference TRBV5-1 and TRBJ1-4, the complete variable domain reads KAGVTQTPRYLIKTRGQQVTLSCSPISGHRSVSWYQQTPGQGLQFLFEYFSETQRNKGNFPGRFSGRQFSNSRSEMNVSTLELGDSALYLCASSLAGSGGEKLFFGSGTQLSVL.

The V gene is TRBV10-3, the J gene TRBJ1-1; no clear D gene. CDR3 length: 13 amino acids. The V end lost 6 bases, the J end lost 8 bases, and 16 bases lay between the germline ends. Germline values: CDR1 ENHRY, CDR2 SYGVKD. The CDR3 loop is CAIRSPSRGEAFF. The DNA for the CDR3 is TGTGCCATCAGGTCCCCGTCCCGGGGAGAAGCTTTCTTT.

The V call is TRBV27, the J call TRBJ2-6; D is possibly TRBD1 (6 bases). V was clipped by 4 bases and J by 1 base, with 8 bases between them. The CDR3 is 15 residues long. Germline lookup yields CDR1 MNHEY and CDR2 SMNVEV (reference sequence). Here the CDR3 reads CASSSTGSGANVLTF. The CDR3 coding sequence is TGTGCCAGCAGTTCGACAGGTTCTGGGGCCAACGTCCTGACTTTC.

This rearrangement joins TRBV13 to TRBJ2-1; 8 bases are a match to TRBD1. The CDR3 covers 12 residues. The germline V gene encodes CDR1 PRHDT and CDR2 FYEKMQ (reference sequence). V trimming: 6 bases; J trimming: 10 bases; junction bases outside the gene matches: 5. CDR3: CASRRQGREQFF. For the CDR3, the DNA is TGTGCCAGCAGACGACAGGGGAGAGAGCAGTTCTTC.

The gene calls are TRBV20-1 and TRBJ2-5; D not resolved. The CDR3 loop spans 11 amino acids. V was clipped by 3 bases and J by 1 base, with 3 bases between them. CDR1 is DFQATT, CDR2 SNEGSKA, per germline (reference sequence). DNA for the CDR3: TGCAGTGCTAGGGCCCAAGAGACCCAGTACTTC. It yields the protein CSARAQETQYF.

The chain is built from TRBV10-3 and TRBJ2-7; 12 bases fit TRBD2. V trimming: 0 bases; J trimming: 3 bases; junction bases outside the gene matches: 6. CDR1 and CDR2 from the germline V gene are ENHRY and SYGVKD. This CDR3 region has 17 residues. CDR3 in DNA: TGTGCCATCAGTGAGTCTTCGCAGACTAGCGGGGGCTACGAGCAGTACTTC. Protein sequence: CAISESSQTSGGYEQYF.

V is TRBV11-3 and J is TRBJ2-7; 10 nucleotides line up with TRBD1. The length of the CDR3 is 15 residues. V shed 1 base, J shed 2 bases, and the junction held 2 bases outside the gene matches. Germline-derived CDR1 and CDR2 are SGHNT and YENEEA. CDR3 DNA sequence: TGTGCCAGCAGCTTAGTTGGGACAGGGGCCTACGAGCAGTACTTC. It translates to CASSLVGTGAYEQYF.

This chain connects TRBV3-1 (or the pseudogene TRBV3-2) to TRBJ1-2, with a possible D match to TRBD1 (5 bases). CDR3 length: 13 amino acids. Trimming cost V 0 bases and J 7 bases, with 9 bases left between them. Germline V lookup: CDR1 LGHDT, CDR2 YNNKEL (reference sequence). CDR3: CASSQDPGVGYTF. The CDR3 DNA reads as TGTGCCAGCAGCCAAGATCCGGGGGTTGGCTACACCTTC.

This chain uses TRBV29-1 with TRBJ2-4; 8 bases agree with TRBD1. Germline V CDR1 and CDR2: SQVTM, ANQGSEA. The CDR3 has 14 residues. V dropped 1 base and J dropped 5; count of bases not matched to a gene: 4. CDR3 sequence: CSVEGRTGQNIQYF. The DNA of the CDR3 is TGCAGCGTTGAAGGGCGGACAGGGCAAAACATTCAGTACTTC.

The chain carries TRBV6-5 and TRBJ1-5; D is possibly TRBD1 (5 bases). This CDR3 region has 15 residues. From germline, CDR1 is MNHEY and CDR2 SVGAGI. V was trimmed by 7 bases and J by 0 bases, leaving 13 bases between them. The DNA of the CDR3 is TGTGCCAGCACCTGGGGAGGGGATAGCAATCAGCCCCAGCATTTT. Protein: CASTWGGDSNQPQHF.

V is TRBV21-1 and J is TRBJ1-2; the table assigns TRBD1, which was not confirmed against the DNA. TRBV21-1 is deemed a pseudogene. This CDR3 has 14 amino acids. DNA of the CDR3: TGTGCCAGCAGCAAAGAGGGGCTGGGCTATGGCTACACCTTC. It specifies CASSKEGLGYGYTF.